Below, 3 T cell receptor beta chains from the same sample are listed, as sequenced in a study of cytomegalovirus exposure and HLA in healthy donors. The PCR made use of 60 Vbeta and 13 Jbeta primers. TCRdb's copy holds only in-frame clones and misses some; the assay was immunoSEQ multiplex PCR. The sample has 70,000 to 95,000 clones; approximately 84% are singletons. The sample comprised PBMCs. These receptors all come from a woman under 30 in good health and CMV-seropositive.

This chain connects TRBV4-1 to TRBJ2-7; 8 bases agree with TRBD1. The CDR3 extends over 16 amino acids. With V trimmed by 4 bases and J by 0 bases, 8 bases remained unmatched. Germline-derived CDR1 and CDR2 are MGHRA and YSYEKL. The CDR3: CASSPGQGLNSYEQYF. CDR3 bases: TGCGCCAGCAGCCCCGGACAGGGACTGAACTCCTACGAGCAGTACTTC.

The V and J genes are TRBV27 and TRBJ2-1; D unclear. The germline V and J ends were trimmed by 8 bases and 5 bases, with 13 bases remaining between them. This CDR3 comprises 13 residues. CDR1 is MNHEY and CDR2 is SMNVEV in the germline V gene (reference sequence). This chain's CDR3 is CASPWLDDNEQFF. In DNA, the CDR3 is TGTGCCAGCCCGTGGCTAGACGACAATGAGCAGTTCTTC.

The chain joins TRBV6-4 to TRBJ1-3; D remains ambiguous. CDR1 is MRHNA, CDR2 SNTAGT, per germline. Deletions cut 7 bases from V and 4 bases from J, with 11 bases between. The CDR3 length is 13 residues. CDR3 bases: TGTGCCAGCAAAGAGGCGGCGGGAAACACCATATATTTT. Amino acid sequence: CASKEAAGNTIYF.